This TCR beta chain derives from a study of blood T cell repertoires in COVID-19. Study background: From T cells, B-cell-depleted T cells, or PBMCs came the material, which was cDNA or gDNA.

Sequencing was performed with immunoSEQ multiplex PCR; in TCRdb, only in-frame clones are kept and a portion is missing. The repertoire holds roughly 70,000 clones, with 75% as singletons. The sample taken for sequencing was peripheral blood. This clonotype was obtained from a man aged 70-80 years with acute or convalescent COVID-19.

The CDR3 DNA is TGTGCCAGCAGTACTCCGGGACAGCAGTCCTACGAGCAGTACTTC. This encodes CASSTPGQQSYEQYF. The V gene is TRBV27, the J gene TRBJ2-7; 7 bases map to TRBD1. Germline values: CDR1 MNHEY, CDR2 SMNVEV (reference sequence). This CDR3 contains 15 residues. Trimming took 5 bases from V and 1 from J; bases not matched to a gene: 8.